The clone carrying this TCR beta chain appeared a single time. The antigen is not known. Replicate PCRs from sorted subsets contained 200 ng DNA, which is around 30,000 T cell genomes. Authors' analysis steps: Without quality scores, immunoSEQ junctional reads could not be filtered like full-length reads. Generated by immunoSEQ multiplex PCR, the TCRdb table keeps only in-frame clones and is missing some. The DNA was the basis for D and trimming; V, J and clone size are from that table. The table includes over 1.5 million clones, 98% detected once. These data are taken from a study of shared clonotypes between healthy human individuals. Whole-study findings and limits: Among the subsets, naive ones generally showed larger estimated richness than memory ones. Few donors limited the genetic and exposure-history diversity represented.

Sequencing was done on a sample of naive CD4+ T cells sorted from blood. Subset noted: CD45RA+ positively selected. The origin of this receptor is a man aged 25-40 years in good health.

The CDR3 nucleotides are TGCGCCAGCAGCCGGGACGGACCAGATACGCAGTATTTT. Its protein is CASSRDGPDTQYF. This chain joins TRBV5-1 and TRBJ2-3; D might be TRBD1 or TRBD2, each matching 5 bases. The germline V gene encodes CDR1 SGHRS and CDR2 YFSETQ. The CDR3 is 13 residues long. V lost 4 bases to trimming and J lost 4 bases, with 10 bases between them.